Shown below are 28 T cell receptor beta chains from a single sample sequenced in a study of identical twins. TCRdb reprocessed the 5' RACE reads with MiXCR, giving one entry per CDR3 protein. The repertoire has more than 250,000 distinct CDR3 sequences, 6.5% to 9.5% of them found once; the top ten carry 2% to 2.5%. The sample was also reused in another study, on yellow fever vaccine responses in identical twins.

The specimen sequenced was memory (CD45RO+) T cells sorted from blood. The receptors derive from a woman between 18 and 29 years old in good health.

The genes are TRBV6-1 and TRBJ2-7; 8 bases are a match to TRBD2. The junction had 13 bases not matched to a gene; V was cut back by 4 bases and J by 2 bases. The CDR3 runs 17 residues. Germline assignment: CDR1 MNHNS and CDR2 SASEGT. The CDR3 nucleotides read TGTGCCAGCAGTGGACATACGGGTAGCGGGAACACCTACGAGCAGTACTTC. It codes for CASSGHTGSGNTYEQYF.

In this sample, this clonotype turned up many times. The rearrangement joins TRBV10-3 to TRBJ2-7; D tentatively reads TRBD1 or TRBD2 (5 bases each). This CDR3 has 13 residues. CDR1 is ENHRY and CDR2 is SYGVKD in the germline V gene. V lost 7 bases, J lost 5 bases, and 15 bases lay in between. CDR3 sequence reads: CAITTGPSNEQYF. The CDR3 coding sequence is TGTGCCATCACCACGGGGCCCTCGAACGAGCAGTACTTC.

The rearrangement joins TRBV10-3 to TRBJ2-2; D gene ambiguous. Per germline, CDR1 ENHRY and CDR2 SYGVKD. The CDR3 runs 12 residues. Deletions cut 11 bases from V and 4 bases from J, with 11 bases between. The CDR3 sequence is CASGLGTGELFF. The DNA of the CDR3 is TGTGCCTCGGGCCTGGGCACCGGGGAGCTGTTTTTT.

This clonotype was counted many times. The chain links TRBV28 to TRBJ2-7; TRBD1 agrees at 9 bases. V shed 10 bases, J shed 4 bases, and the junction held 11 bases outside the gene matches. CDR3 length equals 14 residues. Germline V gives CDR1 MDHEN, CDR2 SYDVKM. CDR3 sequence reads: CATTGNRGRYEQYV. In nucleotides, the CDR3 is TGTGCCACCACGGGGAACAGGGGGCGTTACGAGCAGTACGTC.

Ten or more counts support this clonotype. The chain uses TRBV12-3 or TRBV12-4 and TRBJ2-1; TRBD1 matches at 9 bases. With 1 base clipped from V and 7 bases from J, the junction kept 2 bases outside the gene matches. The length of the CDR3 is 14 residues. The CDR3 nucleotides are TGTGCCAGCAGTTTAGTGACAGGGGGGAATGAGCAGTTCTTC. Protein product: CASSLVTGGNEQFF.

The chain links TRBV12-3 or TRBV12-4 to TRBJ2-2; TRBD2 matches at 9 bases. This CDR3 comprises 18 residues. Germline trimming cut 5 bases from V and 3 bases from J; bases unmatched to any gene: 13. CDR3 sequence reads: CASSVPPGSGRHTGELFF. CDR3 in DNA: TGTGCCAGCAGTGTTCCGCCGGGGAGCGGGAGGCACACCGGGGAGCTGTTTTTT.

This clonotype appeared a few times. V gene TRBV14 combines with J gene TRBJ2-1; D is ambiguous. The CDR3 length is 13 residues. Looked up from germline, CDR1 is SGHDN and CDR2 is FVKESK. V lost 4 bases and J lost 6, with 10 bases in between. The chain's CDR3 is CASSPWSRNEQFF. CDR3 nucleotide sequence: TGTGCCAGCAGCCCCTGGTCACGCAATGAGCAGTTCTTC. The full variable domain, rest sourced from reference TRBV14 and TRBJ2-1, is EAGVTQFPSHSVIEKGQTVTLRCDPISGHDNLYWYRRVMGKEIKFLLHFVKESKQDESGMPNNRFLAERTGGTYSTLKVQPAELEDSGVYFCASSPWSRNEQFFGPGTRLTVL.

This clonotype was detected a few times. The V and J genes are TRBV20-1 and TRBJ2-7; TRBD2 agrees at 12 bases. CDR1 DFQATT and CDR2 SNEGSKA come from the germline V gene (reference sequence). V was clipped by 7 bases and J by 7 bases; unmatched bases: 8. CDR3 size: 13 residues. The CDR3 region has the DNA TGCAGTGGCGCGACTAGCGGGAGATATGAGCAGTACTTC. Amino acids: CSGATSGRYEQYF.

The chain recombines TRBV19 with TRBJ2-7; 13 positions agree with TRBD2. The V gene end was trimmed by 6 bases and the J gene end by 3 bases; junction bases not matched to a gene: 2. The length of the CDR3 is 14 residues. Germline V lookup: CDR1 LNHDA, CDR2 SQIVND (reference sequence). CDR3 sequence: CASSRLAGGYEQYF. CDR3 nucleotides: TGTGCCAGTAGCCGACTAGCGGGAGGCTACGAGCAGTACTTC.

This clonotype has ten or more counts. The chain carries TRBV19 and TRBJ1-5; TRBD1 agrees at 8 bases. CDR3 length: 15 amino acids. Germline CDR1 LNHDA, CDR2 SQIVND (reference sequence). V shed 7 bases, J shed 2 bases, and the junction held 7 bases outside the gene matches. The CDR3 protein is CASNKQGVGNQPQHF. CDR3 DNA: TGTGCCAGTAATAAACAGGGGGTAGGCAATCAGCCCCAGCATTTT.

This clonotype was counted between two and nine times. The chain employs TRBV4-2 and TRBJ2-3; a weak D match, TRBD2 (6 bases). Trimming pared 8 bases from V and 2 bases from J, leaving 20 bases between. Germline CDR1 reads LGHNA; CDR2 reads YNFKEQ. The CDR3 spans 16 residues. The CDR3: CASRSGSGQDTDTQYF. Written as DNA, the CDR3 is TGTGCCAGCCGCTCTGGCAGCGGGCAAGACACAGATACGCAGTATTTT.

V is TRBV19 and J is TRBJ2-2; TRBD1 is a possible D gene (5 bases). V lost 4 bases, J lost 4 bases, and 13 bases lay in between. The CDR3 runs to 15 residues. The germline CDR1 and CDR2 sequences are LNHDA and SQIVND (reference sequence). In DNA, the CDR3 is TGTGCCAGTAGTAGGCGTCAGGGAACCACCGGGGAGCTGTTTTTT. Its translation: CASSRRQGTTGELFF.

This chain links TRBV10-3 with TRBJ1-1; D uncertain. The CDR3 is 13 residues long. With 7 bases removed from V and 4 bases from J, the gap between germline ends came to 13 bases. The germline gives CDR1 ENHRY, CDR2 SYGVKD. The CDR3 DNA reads TGTGCCATCACTATCCGTCGGGGCACTGAAGCTTTCTTT. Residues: CAITIRRGTEAFF.

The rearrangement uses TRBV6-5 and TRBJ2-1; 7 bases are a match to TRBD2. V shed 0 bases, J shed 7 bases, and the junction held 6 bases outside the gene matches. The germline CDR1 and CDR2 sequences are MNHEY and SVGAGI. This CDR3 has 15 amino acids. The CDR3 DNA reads TGTGCCAGCAGTTACTCGTCTAGCGGACATAATGAGCAGTTCTTC. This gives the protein CASSYSSSGHNEQFF.

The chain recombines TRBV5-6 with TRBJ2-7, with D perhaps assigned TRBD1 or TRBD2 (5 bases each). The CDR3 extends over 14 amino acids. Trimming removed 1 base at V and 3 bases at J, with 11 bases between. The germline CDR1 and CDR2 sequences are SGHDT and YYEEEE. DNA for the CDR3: TGTGCCAGCAGCTTGTGGGGACGGAACTACGAGCAGTACGTC. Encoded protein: CASSLWGRNYEQYV.

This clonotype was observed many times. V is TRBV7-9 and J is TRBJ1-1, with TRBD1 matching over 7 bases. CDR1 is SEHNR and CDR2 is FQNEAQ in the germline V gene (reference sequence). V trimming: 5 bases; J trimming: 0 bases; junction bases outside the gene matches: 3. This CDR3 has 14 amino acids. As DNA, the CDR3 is TGTGCCAGCAGCCCGACAGGGATGAACACTGAAGCTTTCTTT. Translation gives CASSPTGMNTEAFF. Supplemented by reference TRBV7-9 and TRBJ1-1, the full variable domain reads DTGVSQNPRHKITKRGQNVTFRCDPISEHNRLYWYRQTLGQGPEFLTYFQNEAQLEKSRLLSDRFSAERPKGSFSTLEIQRTEQGDSAMYLCASSPTGMNTEAFFGQGTRLTVV.

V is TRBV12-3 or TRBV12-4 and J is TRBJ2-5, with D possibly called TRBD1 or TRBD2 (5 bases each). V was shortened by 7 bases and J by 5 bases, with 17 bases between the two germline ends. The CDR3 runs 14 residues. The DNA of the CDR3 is TGTGCCAGCATGGCAGGGACCCAAGGGGAGACCCAGTACTTC. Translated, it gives CASMAGTQGETQYF.

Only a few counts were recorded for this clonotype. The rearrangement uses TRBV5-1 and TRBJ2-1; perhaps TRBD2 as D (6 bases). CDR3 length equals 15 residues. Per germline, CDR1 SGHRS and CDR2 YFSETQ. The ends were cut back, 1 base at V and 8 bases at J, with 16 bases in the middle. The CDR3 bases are TGCGCCAGCAGCTTGTTCGGGGCTTCTAGCGATGAGCAGTTCTTC. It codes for CASSLFGASSDEQFF.

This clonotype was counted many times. The CDR3 region has the DNA TGTGCCATCAGTGATGAGGGGGCCGATACTACCTACGAGCAGTACTTC. This sequence encodes CAISDEGADTTYEQYF. The V gene is TRBV10-3, the J gene TRBJ2-7, with TRBD1 matching 7 bases. J lost 2 bases, V lost 3 bases, and 10 bases had no gene match. Germline loops: CDR1 ENHRY, CDR2 SYGVKD. The CDR3 is 16 amino acids.

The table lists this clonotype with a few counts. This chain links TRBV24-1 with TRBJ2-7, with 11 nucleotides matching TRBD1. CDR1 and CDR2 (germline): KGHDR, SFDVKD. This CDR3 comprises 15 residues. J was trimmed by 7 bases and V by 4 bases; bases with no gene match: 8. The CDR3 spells CATSEGQGALDEQYF. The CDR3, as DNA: TGTGCCACCAGTGAAGGACAGGGGGCGCTTGATGAGCAGTACTTC.

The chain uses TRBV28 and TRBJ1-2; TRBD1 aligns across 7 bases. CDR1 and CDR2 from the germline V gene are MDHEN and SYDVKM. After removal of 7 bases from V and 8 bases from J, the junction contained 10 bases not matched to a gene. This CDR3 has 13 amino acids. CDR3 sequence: CASMSTGFKGYTF. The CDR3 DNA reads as TGTGCCAGCATGTCGACAGGGTTCAAGGGCTACACCTTC.

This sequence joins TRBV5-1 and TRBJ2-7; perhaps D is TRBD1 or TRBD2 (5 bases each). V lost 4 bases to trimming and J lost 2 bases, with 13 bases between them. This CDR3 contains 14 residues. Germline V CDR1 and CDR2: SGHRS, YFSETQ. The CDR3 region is CASSRDPTAYEQYV. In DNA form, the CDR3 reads TGCGCCAGCAGCCGGGACCCGACCGCCTACGAGCAGTACGTC.

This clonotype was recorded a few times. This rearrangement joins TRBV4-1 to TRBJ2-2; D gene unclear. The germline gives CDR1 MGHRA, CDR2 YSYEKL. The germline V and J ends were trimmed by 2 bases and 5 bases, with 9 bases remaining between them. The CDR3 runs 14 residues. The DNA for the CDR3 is TGCGCCAGCAGCCAACCCGATTGGACCGGGGAGCTGTTTTTT. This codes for CASSQPDWTGELFF.

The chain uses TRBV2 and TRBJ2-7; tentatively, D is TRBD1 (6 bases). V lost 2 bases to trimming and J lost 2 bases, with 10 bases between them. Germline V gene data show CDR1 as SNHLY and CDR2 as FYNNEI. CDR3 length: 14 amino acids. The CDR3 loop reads CASSERGQAYEQYV. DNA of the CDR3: TGTGCCAGCAGTGAAAGGGGACAAGCCTACGAGCAGTACGTC.

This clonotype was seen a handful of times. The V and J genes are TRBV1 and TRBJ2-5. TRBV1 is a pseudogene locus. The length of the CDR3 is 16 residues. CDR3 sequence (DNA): TGCACCAGCAGCCCCAAGACGAACTGGTACCAAGAGACCCAGTACTTC. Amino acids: CTSSPKTNWYQETQYF.

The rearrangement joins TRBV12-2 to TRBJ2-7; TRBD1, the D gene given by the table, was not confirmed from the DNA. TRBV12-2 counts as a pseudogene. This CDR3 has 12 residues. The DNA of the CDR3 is TGTGCAAGTCGGGGGCAGAGCTACGAGCAGTACGTC. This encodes CASRGQSYEQYV.

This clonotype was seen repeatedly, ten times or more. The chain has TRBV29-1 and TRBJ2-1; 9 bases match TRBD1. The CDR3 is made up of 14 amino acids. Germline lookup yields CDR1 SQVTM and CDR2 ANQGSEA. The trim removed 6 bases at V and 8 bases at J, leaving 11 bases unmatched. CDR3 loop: CSVKPGQGVDEQFF. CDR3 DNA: TGCAGCGTCAAACCGGGACAGGGCGTCGATGAGCAGTTCTTC.

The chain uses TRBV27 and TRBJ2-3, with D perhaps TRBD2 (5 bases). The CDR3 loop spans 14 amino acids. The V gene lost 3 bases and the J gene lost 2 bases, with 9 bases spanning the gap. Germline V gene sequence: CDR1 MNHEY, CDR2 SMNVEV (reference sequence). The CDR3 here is CASSFEGDTDTQYF. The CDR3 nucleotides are TGTGCCAGCAGTTTTGAGGGAGACACAGATACGCAGTATTTT.